The 25 T cell receptor beta chains reported below all come from one sample, sequenced in a study of cytomegalovirus exposure and HLA in healthy donors. PCR amplification relied on 60 Vbeta primers (plus 13 Jbeta primers). TCRdb's copy holds only in-frame clones and misses some; the assay was immunoSEQ multiplex PCR. The table lists tens of thousands of clones. Source material: PBMCs. These receptor sequences come from a woman aged 60-70 years in good health and CMV-seronegative.

The chain links TRBV28 to TRBJ2-7, with 10 bases aligning to TRBD2. Germline CDR1 and CDR2: MDHEN and SYDVKM. After removal of 3 bases from V and 2 bases from J, the junction contained 7 bases not matched to a gene. CDR3 length: 16 residues. CDR3 coding DNA: TGTGCCAGCAGTTTTCCTACTAGCGGGGCCACCTACGAGCAGTACTTC. Translated: CASSFPTSGATYEQYF.

The genes are TRBV27 and TRBJ2-3; 13 bases fit TRBD2. The ends lost 6 bases at V and 4 bases at J; junction bases unmatched: 4. Germline loops: CDR1 MNHEY, CDR2 SMNVEV (reference sequence). The CDR3 is made up of 15 amino acids. Here the CDR3 reads CASRGTSGKPDTQYF. CDR3 in DNA: TGTGCCAGCAGGGGGACTAGCGGGAAGCCAGATACGCAGTATTTT.

The chain couples TRBV6-5 to TRBJ2-7, with D possibly matching TRBD1 (6 bases). CDR1 is MNHEY and CDR2 is SVGAGI in the germline V gene. CDR3 length: 15 amino acids. The V end lost 7 bases, the J end lost 4 bases, and 20 bases lay between the germline ends. This CDR3 reads CASKRQANSEYEQYF. The CDR3 bases are TGTGCCAGCAAACGACAGGCCAACTCCGAGTACGAGCAGTACTTC.

This chain uses TRBV5-1 with TRBJ2-5, with TRBD2 identical over 14 bases. Germline loops: CDR1 SGHRS, CDR2 YFSETQ. V was clipped by 1 base and J by 2 bases; unmatched bases: 7. The CDR3 is made up of 18 amino acids. CDR3 protein: CASSLSGLAGDGQETQYF. In DNA, the CDR3 is TGCGCCAGCAGCTTGTCGGGACTAGCGGGAGATGGGCAAGAGACCCAGTACTTC.

The J gene is TRBJ1-5, the V gene TRBV28; D is possibly TRBD1 (5 bases). The ends were cut back, 6 bases at V and 11 bases at J, with 14 bases in the middle. The germline V gene encodes CDR1 MDHEN and CDR2 SYDVKM. This CDR3 comprises 12 residues. The CDR3 DNA is TGTGCCAGCAGAAAGGGACTTGAAGCCCAGCATTTT. Translating gives CASRKGLEAQHF.

The chain carries TRBV25-1 and TRBJ2-5, with D possibly being TRBD2 (5 bases). This CDR3 is 13 amino acids long. The V gene's germline CDR1 is MGHDK and CDR2 SYGVNS. V was cut by 6 bases and J by 3 bases, with 11 bases left in between. CDR3 in DNA: TGTGCCAGCAGCTATTGGACTGAAGAGACCCAGTACTTC. Translating it yields CASSYWTEETQYF.

The gene calls are TRBV7-2 and TRBJ2-3; TRBD2 is a possible D gene (6 bases). V shed 1 base and J shed 2 bases, with 13 bases lying between them. Germline V gene lookup returns CDR1 SGHTA and CDR2 FQGNSA. The CDR3 loop spans 16 amino acids. The CDR3 coding sequence is TGTGCCAGCAGCTTAGGGGCCGGGAGATTCACAGATACGCAGTATTTT. The encoded protein is CASSLGAGRFTDTQYF.

The gene calls are TRBV5-1 and TRBJ2-7, with TRBD2 identical over 11 bases. The CDR3 length is 16 residues. Unmatched junction bases numbered 4, after V lost 0 bases and J lost 2 bases. Germline V gives CDR1 SGHRS, CDR2 YFSETQ. CDR3 bases: TGCGCCAGCAGCTTGGCGACTAGCGGGACCCCCTACGAGCAGTACTTC. This encodes CASSLATSGTPYEQYF.

The rearrangement links TRBV5-8 to TRBJ1-5; 8 nucleotides match TRBD1. The CDR3 extends over 14 amino acids. CDR1 is SGHTS, CDR2 YDEGEE, per germline. V lost 3 bases and J lost 7; bases outside the gene matches: 6. CDR3 DNA: TGTGCCAGCAGCTACAGGGGGAAAGAGCAGCCCCAGCATTTT. As protein: CASSYRGKEQPQHF.

This rearrangement joins TRBV20-1 to TRBJ2-5, with TRBD1 identical over 7 bases. The trim removed 6 bases at V and 5 bases at J, leaving 3 bases unmatched. CDR1 and CDR2 (germline): DFQATT, SNEGSKA (reference sequence). The CDR3 sequence is 11 residues long. The CDR3 region has the DNA TGCAGTGCGGACAGGCAGGAGACCCAGTACTTC. It specifies CSADRQETQYF.

The chain couples TRBV2 to TRBJ1-5; TRBD1 is a possible D gene (5 bases). Germline lookup yields CDR1 SNHLY and CDR2 FYNNEI. The CDR3 extends over 14 amino acids. Trimming removed 5 bases from V and 2 bases from J, with 10 bases in between. The CDR3 DNA reads TGTGCCAGCAGTCTAGACAGCGGCAATCAGCCCCAGCATTTT. Its translation: CASSLDSGNQPQHF.

The chain carries TRBV19 and TRBJ2-6; no clear D gene. From germline, CDR1 is LNHDA and CDR2 SQIVND (reference sequence). The germline V and J ends were trimmed by 1 base and 0 bases, with 4 bases remaining between them. The CDR3 runs to 15 residues. The chain's CDR3 is CASSIASSGANVLTF. The CDR3 DNA is TGTGCCAGTAGTATAGCGAGCTCTGGGGCCAACGTCCTGACTTTC.

The chain joins TRBV10-3 to TRBJ2-5; tentatively, D is TRBD1 (5 bases). From germline, CDR1 is ENHRY and CDR2 SYGVKD. V was trimmed by 8 bases and J by 5 bases, leaving 9 bases between them. CDR3 length: 11 residues. The CDR3 nucleotides read TGTGCCATCGCCAAGGGGGAGACCCAGTACTTC. Protein: CAIAKGETQYF.

V is TRBV30 and J is TRBJ2-1, with D perhaps TRBD1 (6 bases). V was trimmed by 2 bases and J by 5 bases, leaving 16 bases between them. The CDR3 totals 15 residues. Germline CDR1 and CDR2: GTSNPN and SVGIG (reference sequence). As DNA, the CDR3 is TGTGCCTGGAGTTTCGGTCGAGGGGGAGACAATGAGCAGTTCTTC. It yields the protein CAWSFGRGGDNEQFF.

V gene TRBV18 combines with J gene TRBJ2-7; maybe TRBD2 (5 bases). This CDR3 is built from 15 residues. The germline V gene has CDR1 KGHSH and CDR2 LQKENI. V dropped 6 bases and J dropped 0 bases, with 15 bases sitting between them. Here the CDR3 DNA reads TGTGCCAGCTCCCCCGACTGGGAGCCCTCCTACGAGCAGTACTTC. It encodes CASSPDWEPSYEQYF.

This chain joins TRBV10-3 and TRBJ2-1; 11 bases fit TRBD2. The CDR3 loop spans 16 amino acids. Trimming removed 6 bases from V and 5 bases from J; junction bases left unmatched: 9. Looked up from germline, CDR1 is ENHRY and CDR2 is SYGVKD. The CDR3 is CAIRNEGTSGNNEQFF. DNA of the CDR3: TGTGCCATCAGAAACGAAGGGACTAGCGGCAACAATGAGCAGTTCTTC.

V and J are TRBV7-2 and TRBJ2-1; TRBD2 matches 11 bases. J gave up 5 bases and V 5 bases, and 5 bases lay outside the gene matches. The length of the CDR3 is 15 residues. Germline V gives CDR1 SGHTA, CDR2 FQGNSA. CDR3 amino acids: CASSRPTSGDNEQFF. The DNA of the CDR3 is TGTGCCAGCAGCCGCCCGACTAGCGGGGACAATGAGCAGTTCTTC.

CDR3 sequence reads: CASSLITGVWNEQFF. DNA for the CDR3: TGCGCCAGCAGCTTGATAACAGGGGTCTGGAATGAGCAGTTCTTC. The chain combines TRBV5-1 with TRBJ2-1, with 7 bases matching TRBD1. The junction had 8 bases not matched to a gene; V was cut back by 1 base and J by 7 bases. This CDR3 contains 15 residues. Germline-derived CDR1 and CDR2 are SGHRS and YFSETQ. Supplemented by reference TRBV5-1 and TRBJ2-1, the full variable domain reads KAGVTQTPRYLIKTRGQQVTLSCSPISGHRSVSWYQQTPGQGLQFLFEYFSETQRNKGNFPGRFSGRQFSNSRSEMNVSTLELGDSALYLCASSLITGVWNEQFFGPGTRLTVL.

This chain uses TRBV15 with TRBJ2-7; 13 nucleotides agree with TRBD2. Per germline, CDR1 LNHNV and CDR2 YYDKDF (reference sequence). The CDR3 totals 16 residues. V was pared by 5 bases and J by 0 bases, with 4 bases of the junction left unmatched. CDR3 residues: CATSGGLAGLSYEQYF. DNA of the CDR3: TGTGCCACCAGCGGGGGACTAGCGGGGCTCTCCTACGAGCAGTACTTC.

The J gene is TRBJ2-7, the V gene TRBV9; D is possibly TRBD2 (6 bases). The germline V gene encodes CDR1 SGDLS and CDR2 YYNGEE. This CDR3 region has 15 residues. The V and J ends lost 0 bases and 5 bases respectively, with 15 bases between them. CDR3 coding DNA: TGTGCCAGCAGCGTAGCGCAAGGTGGAGGGGACGAGCAGTACTTC. It specifies CASSVAQGGGDEQYF.

The chain has TRBV19 and TRBJ1-1; a weak D match, TRBD1 (5 bases). Trimming left V 5 bases short and J 5 bases short, with 12 bases between. Germline values: CDR1 LNHDA, CDR2 SQIVND (reference sequence). This CDR3 has 13 residues. CDR3: CASSSSGRTEAFF. CDR3 DNA sequence: TGTGCCAGTAGTTCCTCAGGGAGGACTGAAGCTTTCTTT.

This chain joins TRBV28 and TRBJ1-1, with TRBD1 as a possible D gene (5 bases). CDR1 is MDHEN and CDR2 is SYDVKM in the germline V gene. V was pared by 10 bases and J by 11 bases, with 17 bases between. The CDR3 consists of 11 residues. The CDR3 nucleotides read TGTGCCATTACAAAGGGGCAAGGTGCTTTCTTT. This sequence encodes CAITKGQGAFF.

The CDR3 sequence is CASSESDRGAGYTF. The CDR3 DNA reads TGTGCCAGCAGTGAATCGGACAGGGGTGCTGGCTACACCTTC. The chain recombines TRBV2 with TRBJ1-2; 9 nucleotides line up with TRBD1. With 2 bases clipped from V and 7 bases from J, the junction kept 5 bases outside the gene matches. This CDR3 spans 14 amino acids. In germline, CDR1 is SNHLY, CDR2 FYNNEI.

CDR3 protein: CASSLWSGLGSYNEQFF. In DNA form, the CDR3 reads TGTGCCAGCAGCTTGTGGTCGGGACTAGGGTCCTACAATGAGCAGTTCTTC. V and J are TRBV5-4 and TRBJ2-1; 8 bases are shared with TRBD2. Germline-derived CDR1 and CDR2 are SGHNT and YYREEE (reference sequence). CDR3 length equals 17 residues. V was clipped by 1 base and J by 1 base; unmatched bases: 7.

As to this clone: The CDR3 ends on some other residue instead of the conserved phenylalanine or tryptophan, so this is likely a read error. No DNA is shown, since the ends of the CDR3 on it are uncertain; the CDR3 is the one TCRdb lists. This chain links TRBV10-1 with TRBJ2-7; TRBD1 is taken as the D call from the table, unchecked against the DNA. Germline values: CDR1 WNHNN, CDR2 SYGVQD (reference sequence). The CDR3 is 16 residues long, counting both termini. The CDR3 loop is CASISGRGRHRVPAYL.